Sequencing of this T cell receptor beta chain was carried out in a study of cytomegalovirus exposure and HLA in healthy donors. General study points: Across HLA loci, a later analysis found differing TCR association rates, with DRB1 most and HLA-C fewest. Researchers counted 150 to 200 TCR beta chains as cytomegalovirus-associated.

PCR amplification relied on 60 Vbeta primers (plus 13 Jbeta primers). This table comes from immunoSEQ multiplex PCR, and its TCRdb copy is limited to in-frame clones, with some not included. Here the sample spans more than 200,000 clones, around 80% being singletons. About this clone: Its specificity is not known.

Per germline, CDR1 MGHDK and CDR2 SYGVNS. Trimming took off 6 bases at V and 2 bases at J, with 22 bases between the two ends. The CDR3 is 17 residues long. This clonotype was obtained from a girl aged 2 to 10 in good health and CMV-seronegative. The sample comprised PBMCs. This rearrangement joins TRBV25-1 to TRBJ1-1, with D possibly TRBD1 on 6 matching bases. CDR3 nucleotide sequence: TGTGCCAGCAGCCGACTCAGTAGGGGGTCAGGAAACACTGAAGCTTTCTTT. Translated: CASSRLSRGSGNTEAFF.